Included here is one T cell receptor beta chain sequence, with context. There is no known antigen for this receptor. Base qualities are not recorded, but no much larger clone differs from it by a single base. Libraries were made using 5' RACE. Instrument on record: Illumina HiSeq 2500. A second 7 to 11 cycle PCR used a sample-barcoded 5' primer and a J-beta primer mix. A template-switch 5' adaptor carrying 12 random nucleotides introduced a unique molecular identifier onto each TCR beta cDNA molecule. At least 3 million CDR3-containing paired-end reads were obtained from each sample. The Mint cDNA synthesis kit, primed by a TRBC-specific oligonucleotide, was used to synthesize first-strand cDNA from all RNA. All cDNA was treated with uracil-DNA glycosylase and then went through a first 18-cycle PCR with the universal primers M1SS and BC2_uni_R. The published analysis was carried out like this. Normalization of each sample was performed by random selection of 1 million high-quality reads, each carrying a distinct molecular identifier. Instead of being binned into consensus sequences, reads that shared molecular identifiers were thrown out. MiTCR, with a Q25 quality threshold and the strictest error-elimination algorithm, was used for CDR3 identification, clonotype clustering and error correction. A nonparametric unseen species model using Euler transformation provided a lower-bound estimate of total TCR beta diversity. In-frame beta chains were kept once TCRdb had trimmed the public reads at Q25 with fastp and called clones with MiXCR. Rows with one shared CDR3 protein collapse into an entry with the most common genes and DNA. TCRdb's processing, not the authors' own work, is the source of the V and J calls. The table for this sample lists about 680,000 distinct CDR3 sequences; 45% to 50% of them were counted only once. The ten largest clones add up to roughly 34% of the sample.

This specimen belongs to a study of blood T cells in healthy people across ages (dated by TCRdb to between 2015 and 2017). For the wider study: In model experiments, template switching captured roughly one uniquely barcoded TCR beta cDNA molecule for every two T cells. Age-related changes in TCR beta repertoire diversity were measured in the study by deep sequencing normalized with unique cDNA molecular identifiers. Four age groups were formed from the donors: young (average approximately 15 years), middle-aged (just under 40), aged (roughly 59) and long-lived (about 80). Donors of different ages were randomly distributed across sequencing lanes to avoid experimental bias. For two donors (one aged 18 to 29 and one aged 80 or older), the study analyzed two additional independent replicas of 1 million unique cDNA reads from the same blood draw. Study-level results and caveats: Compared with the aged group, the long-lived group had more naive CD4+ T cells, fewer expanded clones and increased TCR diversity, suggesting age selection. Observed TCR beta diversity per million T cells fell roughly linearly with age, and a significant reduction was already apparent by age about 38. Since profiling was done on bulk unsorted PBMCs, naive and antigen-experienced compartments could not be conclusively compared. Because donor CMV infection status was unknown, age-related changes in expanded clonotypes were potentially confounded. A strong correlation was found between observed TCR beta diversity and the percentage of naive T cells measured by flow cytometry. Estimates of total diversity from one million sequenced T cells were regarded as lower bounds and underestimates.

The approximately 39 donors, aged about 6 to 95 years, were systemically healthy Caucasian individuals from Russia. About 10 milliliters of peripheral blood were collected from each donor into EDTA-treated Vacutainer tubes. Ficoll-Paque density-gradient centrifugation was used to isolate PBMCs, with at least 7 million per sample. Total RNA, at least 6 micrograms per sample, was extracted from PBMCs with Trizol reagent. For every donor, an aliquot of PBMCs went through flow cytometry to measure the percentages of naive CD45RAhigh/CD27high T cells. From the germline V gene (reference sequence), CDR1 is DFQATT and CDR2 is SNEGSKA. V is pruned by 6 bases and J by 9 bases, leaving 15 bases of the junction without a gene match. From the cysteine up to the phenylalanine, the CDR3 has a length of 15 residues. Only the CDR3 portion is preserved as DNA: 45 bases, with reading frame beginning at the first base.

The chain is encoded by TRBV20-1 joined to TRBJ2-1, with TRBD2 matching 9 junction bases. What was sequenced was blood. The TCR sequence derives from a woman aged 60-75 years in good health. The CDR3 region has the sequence CSALPMAGGQGEQFF. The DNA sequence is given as TGCAGTGCCCTCCCCATGGCGGGAGGGCAGGGTGAGCAGTTCTTC.